This T cell receptor (beta chain) stems from a study of glioma-infiltrating T cells after dendritic cell vaccination. Generated by immunoSEQ multiplex PCR, the TCRdb table keeps only in-frame clones and is missing some. The sample holds tens of thousands of clones; more than 75% are singletons and the top ten take about 9%. Time point of the sample: after dendritic cell vaccination, including at tumor progression/relapse. The specimen was blood, collected after dendritic cell vaccination. The receptor comes from a human donor with glioblastoma.

CDR3 sequence: CAWNVRTEAFF. The DNA of the CDR3 is TGTGCCTGGAACGTTAGAACTGAAGCTTTCTTT. This chain links TRBV30 with TRBJ1-1; D not resolved. Germline V lookup: CDR1 GTSNPN, CDR2 SVGIG (reference sequence). The CDR3 sequence is 11 residues long. Trimming stripped 4 bases from V and 5 bases from J, with 8 bases between.